This T cell receptor beta chain was profiled in a study of blood T cells in healthy people across ages. Study-wide background: Template switching retrieved approximately one barcoded beta molecule for each two T cells.

The germline V gene encodes CDR1 SGHTA and CDR2 FQGNSA. V was pared by 4 bases and J by 8 bases, with 22 bases between. The CDR3 sequence is 16 residues long. Points from the study as a whole: Lack of knowledge of donor CMV status possibly confounded expanded clonotype changes. Higher diversity and more naive CD4+ cells were features of long-lived donors, compared to aged donors.

This clonotype was counted many times. No antigen is known for it. Together with a sample-barcoded 5' primer, a J-beta primer mix was included in a second PCR lasting about 7 to 11 cycles. TCRdb re-derived calls from the 5' RACE reads in MiXCR, one entry per CDR3 protein. The sample consists of roughly 700,000 distinct CDR3 sequences, about a third of them appearing once. J is TRBJ2-3 and V is TRBV7-2; D may be TRBD2 (5 bases). This receptor was identified in a woman of 80 years or more in good health. What was sequenced was blood. CDR3 sequence reads: CASSYGPPASGGTQYF. In nucleotides, the CDR3 is TGTGCCAGCAGCTATGGACCTCCGGCTTCAGGAGGTACGCAGTATTTT.